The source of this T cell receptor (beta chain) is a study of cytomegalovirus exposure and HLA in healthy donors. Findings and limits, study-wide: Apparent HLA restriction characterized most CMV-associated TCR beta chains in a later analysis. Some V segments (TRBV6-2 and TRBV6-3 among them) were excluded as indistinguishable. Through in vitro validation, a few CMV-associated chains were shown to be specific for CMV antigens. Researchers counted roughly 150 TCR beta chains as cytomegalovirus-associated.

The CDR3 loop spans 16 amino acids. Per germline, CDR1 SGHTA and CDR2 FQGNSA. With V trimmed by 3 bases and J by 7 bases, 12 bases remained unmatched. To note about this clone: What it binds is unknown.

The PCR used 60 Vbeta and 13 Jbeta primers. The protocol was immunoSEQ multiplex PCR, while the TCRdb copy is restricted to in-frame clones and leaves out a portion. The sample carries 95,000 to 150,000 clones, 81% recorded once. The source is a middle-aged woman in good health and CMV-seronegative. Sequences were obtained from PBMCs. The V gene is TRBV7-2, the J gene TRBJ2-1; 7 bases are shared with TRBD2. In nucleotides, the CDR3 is TGTGCCAGCAGCTTCGTCCCGGCGGGAGCAGGGAATGAGCAGTTCTTC. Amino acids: CASSFVPAGAGNEQFF.